This entry lists 17 T cell receptor beta chains sequenced from one sample in a study of Ad26.COV2.S vaccination and SARS-CoV-2 variants. Treatment described: roughly 18 received Ad26.COV2.S at low or high dose, single or two shots; roughly 5 received placebo; per-sample allocation not given. Sampling was done on day 63 after the first vaccine or placebo injection. The repertoire was sequenced with immunoSEQ multiplex PCR; TCRdb's copy has only in-frame clones and lacks some. Of roughly 390,000 clones in the sample, approximately 86% were seen once. Sequencing was performed on peripheral blood, taken in a trial of Ad26.COV2.S vaccine versus placebo. These receptors were obtained from a person aged 18 to 59 who received the Ad26.COV2.S COVID-19 vaccine or a placebo.

The CDR3, as DNA: TGTGCCAGCATTAAGCATGGGGGGCCCCGCGGCTACACCTTC. Residues: CASIKHGGPRGYTF. The rearrangement uses TRBV2 and TRBJ1-2, with D perhaps TRBD1 (6 bases). Deletions cut 7 bases from V and 8 bases from J, with 20 bases between. The CDR3 sequence is 14 residues long. In germline, CDR1 is SNHLY, CDR2 FYNNEI.

The chain couples TRBV3-1 (or the pseudogene TRBV3-2) to TRBJ2-7; D is unclear. Trimming removed 4 bases from V and 3 bases from J, with 7 bases in between. The CDR3 is made up of 12 amino acids. Germline V CDR1 and CDR2: LGHDT, YNNKEL (reference sequence). The DNA of the CDR3 is TGTGCCAGCAGCCGAGAGGTCTACGAGCAGTACTTC. This encodes CASSREVYEQYF.

In DNA, the CDR3 is TGTGCAATGGGACAGAAATTTACTGAAGCTTTCTTT. Protein: CAMGQKFTEAFF. This chain uses TRBV30 with TRBJ1-1; 7 bases map to TRBD1. The CDR3 has 12 residues. From germline, CDR1 is GTSNPN and CDR2 SVGIG (reference sequence).

This clone appeared a few times. J is TRBJ1-1 and V is TRBV5-4, with D unclear. Germline-derived CDR1 and CDR2 are SGHNT and YYREEE (reference sequence). The V end was cut by 5 bases, the J end by 0 bases, with 14 bases between. This CDR3 has 15 amino acids. CDR3 DNA: TGTGCCAGCAGTTTACATGGACGGATGAACACTGAAGCTTTCTTT. Its protein product is CASSLHGRMNTEAFF.

The chain has TRBV3-1 (or the pseudogene TRBV3-2) and TRBJ1-2; possible D gene TRBD1, 6 bases. The V and J ends lost 0 bases and 4 bases respectively, with 9 bases between them. Per germline, CDR1 LGHDT and CDR2 YNNKEL (reference sequence). This CDR3 spans 14 amino acids. The CDR3 nucleotides read TGTGCCAGCAGCCAAGACACAGGGACCTATGGCTACACCTTC. This codes for CASSQDTGTYGYTF.

The chain links TRBV5-4 to TRBJ2-7; possible D gene TRBD1, 5 bases. Germline CDR1 and CDR2: SGHNT and YYREEE (reference sequence). This CDR3 has 12 amino acids. V gave up 2 bases and J gave up 5 bases, with 8 bases separating them. The CDR3 spells CASSFSGNEQYF. The CDR3 region has the DNA TGTGCCAGCAGCTTTTCAGGGAACGAGCAGTACTTC.

V is TRBV27 and J is TRBJ2-1; D is tentatively TRBD1 or TRBD2 (5 bases each). This CDR3 is built from 16 residues. Trimming removed 0 bases from V and 0 bases from J, with 9 bases in between. CDR1 is MNHEY and CDR2 is SMNVEV in the germline V gene (reference sequence). The CDR3: CASSLSGTFSYNEQFF. CDR3 DNA sequence: TGTGCCAGCAGTTTATCGGGGACCTTCTCCTACAATGAGCAGTTCTTC.

This clone came up once. V and J are TRBV18 and TRBJ2-2; D assignment may be TRBD1 or TRBD2 (5 bases each). V was trimmed by 1 base and J by 7 bases, leaving 19 bases between them. Germline-derived CDR1 and CDR2 are KGHSH and LQKENI. CDR3 size: 17 residues. CDR3 coding DNA: TGTGCCAGCTCACCACAACGGCCAGGGACGGATGACGGGGAGCTGTTTTTT. Amino acids: CASSPQRPGTDDGELFF.

This CDR3 reads CASSQDATGAYGYTF. CDR3 in DNA: TGCGCCAGCAGCCAAGACGCGACAGGGGCCTATGGCTACACCTTC. V is TRBV4-1 and J is TRBJ1-2, with TRBD1 matching over 8 bases. Germline assignment: CDR1 MGHRA and CDR2 YSYEKL. CDR3 length equals 15 residues. The ends lost 0 bases at V and 4 bases at J; junction bases unmatched: 4.

The chain links TRBV27 to TRBJ2-1, with D perhaps TRBD1 or TRBD2 (5 bases each). The V end was cut by 2 bases, the J end by 5 bases, with 10 bases between. CDR1 MNHEY and CDR2 SMNVEV come from the germline V gene (reference sequence). This CDR3 has 14 amino acids. CDR3 amino acids: CASSLEGSHNEQFF. The CDR3 nucleotides are TGTGCCAGCAGTTTAGAGGGGAGCCACAATGAGCAGTTCTTC.

The rearrangement uses TRBV6-5 and TRBJ2-2, with D possibly being TRBD1 (5 bases). V gave up 7 bases and J gave up 6 bases, with 18 bases separating them. The CDR3 loop spans 15 amino acids. Germline CDR1 is MNHEY and CDR2 is SVGAGI. Written as DNA, the CDR3 is TGTGCCAGCACGTCCAACGGTGGCAGGGCCGGGGAGCTGTTTTTT. This codes for CASTSNGGRAGELFF.

The chain combines TRBV27 with TRBJ2-1, with 12 positions matching TRBD2. J gave up 8 bases and V 8 bases, and 22 bases lay outside the gene matches. CDR1 and CDR2 (germline): MNHEY, SMNVEV (reference sequence). The CDR3 is made up of 19 amino acids. Here the CDR3 reads CASGLPGLAGGTIGDEQFF. DNA of the CDR3: TGTGCCAGCGGACTCCCGGGGCTAGCGGGGGGGACGATTGGAGATGAGCAGTTCTTC.

V and J are TRBV6-5 and TRBJ1-6, with a possible D match to TRBD1 (5 bases). There are 14 residues in the CDR3. V was trimmed by 6 bases and J by 10 bases, leaving 16 bases between them. Germline V gene lookup returns CDR1 MNHEY and CDR2 SVGAGI. Here the CDR3 DNA reads TGTGCCAGCAGGGGACGTCGGGGGAGGTCACCCCTCCACTTT. Its translation is CASRGRRGRSPLHF.

The V gene is TRBV11-2, the J gene TRBJ2-7; D remains unclear. The CDR3 loop spans 14 amino acids. V was cut by 4 bases and J by 3 bases, with 13 bases left in between. The germline gives CDR1 SGHAT, CDR2 FQNNGV. DNA for the CDR3: TGTGCCAGCAGCTCGACCCCGGAAGTCTACGAGCAGTACTTC. This encodes CASSSTPEVYEQYF.

CDR3 bases: TGTGCCAGCAGCCGCACGGGGGGTTTCGATGAGCAGTTCTTC. The encoded protein is CASSRTGGFDEQFF. J is TRBJ2-1 and V is TRBV6-5; 7 bases match TRBD2. The junction had 10 bases not matched to a gene; V was cut back by 6 bases and J by 8 bases. The CDR3 runs to 14 residues. Per germline, CDR1 MNHEY and CDR2 SVGAGI.

This sequence joins TRBV28 and TRBJ2-7, with D perhaps TRBD2 (6 bases). Germline assignment: CDR1 MDHEN and CDR2 SYDVKM. The CDR3 contains 15 residues. V was cut by 5 bases and J by 2 bases, with 16 bases left in between. The CDR3 coding sequence is TGTGCCAGCAGTCGAAACCCGGGGGTAACCTACGAGCAGTACTTC. Translating it yields CASSRNPGVTYEQYF.

This clone was seen a handful of times. The chain combines TRBV5-1 with TRBJ1-5; D might be TRBD1 (5 bases). Germline V gives CDR1 SGHRS, CDR2 YFSETQ. With 4 bases removed from V and 4 bases from J, the gap between germline ends came to 15 bases. The CDR3 length is 15 residues. The CDR3 DNA reads as TGCGCCAGCAGCCCAGGGTCGGGACCGAATCAGCCCCAGCATTTT. Amino acid sequence: CASSPGSGPNQPQHF.